This TCR beta chain was sequenced for a study of blood T cell repertoires in COVID-19. In the study overall: Samples of COVID-19 (acute and convalescent) were obtained from the United States, Italy and Spain. The analysed material was cDNA or gDNA that came from T cells, B-cell-depleted T cells, or PBMCs.

Seattle enrolled patients during active infection and tracked them longitudinally. In the original processing: Using reference gene primer amplification, nucleated cell counts were estimated. Method: immunoSEQ multiplex PCR; TCRdb's copy keeps in-frame clones and lacks some. That table furnishes V, J and clone size, whereas the DNA furnished D and trimming. The table shows under 45,000 clones, with about 85% occurring only once. Germline loops: CDR1 SGHAT, CDR2 FQNNGV. The CDR3 loop spans 14 amino acids. Trimming left V 0 bases short and J 5 bases short, with 11 bases between. The origin of this receptor is a man aged 70-80 years with COVID-19, enrolled during active disease. The chain uses TRBV11-2 and TRBJ2-7; no reliable D call. Material: peripheral blood. As DNA, the CDR3 is TGTGCCAGCAGCTTAGATCCAGCTCGGGACGAGCAGTACTTC. It specifies CASSLDPARDEQYF.